The 27 T cell receptor beta chains below were found in one sample sequenced in a study of OX40 agonist ivuxolimab in advanced cancers. The protocol was immunoSEQ multiplex PCR, while the TCRdb copy is restricted to in-frame clones and leaves out a portion. The table has 15,000 to 20,000 clones, 82% seen once. The material sequenced was CD4+ or CD8+ T cells sorted from blood, taken in a trial of the OX40 agonist ivuxolimab. Receptors originate from an adult with an advanced solid tumor such as melanoma, head and neck, liver or kidney cancer.

CDR3 region: CASSPRDRVYSNQPQHF. CDR3 DNA: TGTGCCAGCAGTCCTCGGGACAGGGTCTATAGCAATCAGCCCCAGCATTTT. V usage is TRBV27 and J usage is TRBJ1-5; TRBD1 matches 9 bases. Germline V lookup: CDR1 MNHEY, CDR2 SMNVEV (reference sequence). The CDR3 consists of 17 residues. J lost 0 bases, V lost 5 bases, and 8 bases had no gene match.

CDR3 in DNA: TGTGCCAGCAGCTTGCGGGAGAGGGCCGGGGAGCTGTTTTTT. As protein: CASSLRERAGELFF. V gene TRBV7-2 combines with J gene TRBJ2-2, with TRBD2 matching 7 bases. CDR3 size: 14 residues. Per the germline V gene, CDR1 is SGHTA and CDR2 is FQGNSA. J was trimmed by 6 bases and V by 3 bases; bases with no gene match: 4.

This clone was seen a handful of times. This chain uses TRBV27 with TRBJ1-2; no firm D call. The V gene's germline CDR1 is MNHEY and CDR2 SMNVEV (reference sequence). The V end lost 2 bases, the J end lost 4 bases, and 11 bases lay between the germline ends. The CDR3 consists of 14 residues. The CDR3 region is CASSLGGIPYGYTF. DNA of the CDR3: TGTGCCAGCAGTTTAGGCGGGATACCCTATGGCTACACCTTC.

The chain couples TRBV7-3 to TRBJ2-3, with 7 bases matching TRBD2. V was pared by 1 base and J by 14 bases, with 12 bases of the junction left unmatched. CDR1 and CDR2 from the germline V gene are SGHTA and FQGTGA. The CDR3 consists of 14 residues. CDR3 protein: CASSLMGGDPTPYF. CDR3 bases: TGTGCCAGCAGCTTAATGGGGGGGGACCCGACTCCGTATTTT.

The chain links TRBV7-9 to TRBJ2-2; tentatively, D is TRBD1 (6 bases). CDR1 and CDR2 from the germline V gene are SEHNR and FQNEAQ (reference sequence). The CDR3 covers 16 residues. V lost 7 bases, J lost 3 bases, and 18 bases lay in between. CDR3 amino acids: CASTLGQTGDTGELFF. For the CDR3, the DNA is TGTGCCAGCACTTTAGGACAGACTGGAGACACCGGGGAGCTGTTTTTT.

The CDR3 DNA is TGTGCCAGCAGCTCCGGACAGGGCCTCAATCAGCCCCAGCATTTT. It translates to CASSSGQGLNQPQHF. V usage is TRBV7-9 and J usage is TRBJ1-5; 8 bases fit TRBD1. V lost 4 bases, J lost 3 bases, and 5 bases stayed unmatched. The CDR3 runs 15 residues. Germline CDR1 is SEHNR and CDR2 is FQNEAQ (reference sequence).

This rearrangement joins TRBV18 to TRBJ1-2, with no clear D. The germline V and J ends were trimmed by 3 bases and 3 bases, with 11 bases remaining between them. The CDR3 contains 14 residues. CDR1 and CDR2 (germline): KGHSH, LQKENI. CDR3 region: CASSPSVGDYGYTF. DNA of the CDR3: TGTGCCAGCTCACCGTCAGTCGGGGACTATGGCTACACCTTC.

The chain has TRBV7-3 and TRBJ2-3; D tentatively fits TRBD1 or TRBD2 (6 bases each). This CDR3 has 17 residues. Germline V gene lookup returns CDR1 SGHTA and CDR2 FQGTGA. V was shortened by 5 bases and J by 0 bases, with 18 bases between the two germline ends. The CDR3 loop reads CASSPQGSGLSTDTQYF. For the CDR3, the DNA is TGTGCCAGCAGCCCCCAGGGGAGCGGGCTCAGCACAGATACGCAGTATTTT.

The V gene is TRBV25-1, the J gene TRBJ1-3; D may be TRBD1 (5 bases). Trimming removed 5 bases from V and 3 bases from J, with 11 bases in between. Germline V gene sequence: CDR1 MGHDK, CDR2 SYGVNS. The CDR3 is 14 amino acids. The CDR3 DNA follows: TGTGCCAGCAGTCGGGGGACTTTTGGAAACACCATATATTTT. Translation gives CASSRGTFGNTIYF.

This clone has only a few counts. This rearrangement joins TRBV7-6 to TRBJ2-4; 10 positions match TRBD1. The CDR3 extends over 14 amino acids. Germline assignment: CDR1 SGHVS and CDR2 FNYEAQ. With V trimmed by 5 bases and J by 7 bases, 5 bases remained unmatched. CDR3 in DNA: TGTGCCAGCAGCCCAAGGACAGGGGGTAACATTCAGTACTTC. Translation gives CASSPRTGGNIQYF.

V and J are TRBV5-1 and TRBJ2-1, with a tentative D call TRBD1 (5 bases). This CDR3 contains 14 residues. CDR1 is SGHRS, CDR2 YFSETQ, per germline. The ends were cut back, 0 bases at V and 4 bases at J, with 8 bases in the middle. CDR3 amino acids: CASSLGQGYNEQFF. In nucleotides, the CDR3 is TGCGCCAGCAGCTTGGGTCAGGGTTACAATGAGCAGTTCTTC.

The V and J genes are TRBV10-2 and TRBJ2-7; D not certain. Trimming shortened V by 4 bases and J by 6 bases, and 22 bases separated the two germline ends. CDR3 length: 16 amino acids. CDR1 WSHSY and CDR2 SAAADI come from the germline V gene. The CDR3 DNA reads TGCGCCAGCAGTGCCGGTTCGGTGGCAGTCTCGGGCGAGCAGTACTTC. The encoded protein is CASSAGSVAVSGEQYF.

The V call is TRBV27, the J call TRBJ1-5, with 7 nucleotides matching TRBD1. CDR1 MNHEY and CDR2 SMNVEV come from the germline V gene (reference sequence). Trimming took 5 bases from V and 3 from J; bases not matched to a gene: 10. The CDR3 sequence is 16 residues long. DNA of the CDR3: TGTGCCAGCAGTCCGTCGACAGGGAGTAACAATCAGCCCCAGCATTTT. Protein sequence: CASSPSTGSNNQPQHF.

The table lists this clone with a count of one. The chain has TRBV19 and TRBJ1-5; D is ambiguous. Germline loops: CDR1 LNHDA, CDR2 SQIVND (reference sequence). The CDR3 consists of 15 residues. V lost 3 bases and J 0 bases, leaving 9 bases between the germline ends. In DNA, the CDR3 is TGTGCCAGTAGTATTGCCACTACTAGCAATCAGCCCCAGCATTTT. It codes for CASSIATTSNQPQHF. Full variable domain (remainder filled in from reference TRBV19 and TRBJ1-5): DGGITQSPKYLFRKEGQNVTLSCEQNLNHDAMYWYRQDPGQGLRLIYYSQIVNDFQKGDIAEGYSVSREKKESFPLTVTSAQKNPTAFYLCASSIATTSNQPQHFGDGTRLSIL.

The chain employs TRBV6-5 and TRBJ2-7; no firm D call. V lost 6 bases to trimming and J lost 0 bases, with 12 bases between them. The germline V gene encodes CDR1 MNHEY and CDR2 SVGAGI. There are 14 residues in the CDR3. The CDR3 region is CASRSGRSSYEQYF. The DNA for the CDR3 is TGTGCCAGCAGATCAGGCCGAAGCTCCTACGAGCAGTACTTC.

V and J are TRBV18 and TRBJ2-5; D uncertain. The CDR3 sequence is 12 residues long. Germline V gives CDR1 KGHSH, CDR2 LQKENI. V lost 5 bases and J lost 5, with 9 bases in between. In DNA form, the CDR3 reads TGTGCCAGCTCAAGGTACGGGGAGACCCAGTACTTC. Translating gives CASSRYGETQYF.

The CDR3 is CSVEEGRSTQYF. In DNA form, the CDR3 reads TGCAGCGTTGAAGAAGGCAGGTCAACCCAGTACTTC. V usage is TRBV29-1 and J usage is TRBJ2-5; no reliable D call. Trimming removed 0 bases at V and 8 bases at J, with 10 bases between. There are 12 residues in the CDR3. Germline values: CDR1 SQVTM, CDR2 ANQGSEA. The full variable domain, rest sourced from reference TRBV29-1 and TRBJ2-5, is SAVISQKPSRDICQRGTSLTIQCQVDSQVTMMFWYRQQPGQSLTLIATANQGSEATYESGFVIDKFPISRPNLTFSTLTVSNMSPEDSSIYLCSVEEGRSTQYFGPGTRLLVL.

The chain carries TRBV5-1 and TRBJ1-2; 7 nucleotides agree with TRBD1. The CDR3 consists of 14 residues. The V and J ends lost 1 base and 7 bases, in that order; junction bases with no gene match: 7. Germline values: CDR1 SGHRS, CDR2 YFSETQ. CDR3 in amino acids: CASSLMETGIGYTF. In DNA, the CDR3 is TGCGCCAGCAGCTTGATGGAGACAGGGATTGGCTACACCTTC.

The V gene is TRBV9, the J gene TRBJ1-1; 8 bases line up with TRBD1. CDR3 length equals 15 residues. The J segment lost 1 base and the V segment lost 2 bases, leaving 4 bases of the junction unmatched. Germline CDR1 SGDLS, CDR2 YYNGEE. In DNA, the CDR3 is TGTGCCAGCAGCGTTAGAGACAGGGGGAACACTGAAGCTTTCTTT. It codes for CASSVRDRGNTEAFF.

This clone was counted a few times. The chain combines TRBV7-2 with TRBJ2-5; TRBD2 agrees at 12 bases. This CDR3 region has 17 residues. Germline V gene lookup returns CDR1 SGHTA and CDR2 FQGNSA. The junction had 12 bases not matched to a gene; V was cut back by 5 bases and J by 5 bases. This chain's CDR3 is CASSPPSGRAFAETQYF. The CDR3 DNA sequence: TGTGCCAGCAGCCCGCCTAGCGGGAGGGCCTTCGCGGAGACCCAGTACTTC.

In this sample, this clone turned up a few times. The chain combines TRBV30 with TRBJ2-7, with D possibly being TRBD2 (6 bases). V lost 4 bases to trimming and J lost 3 bases, with 16 bases between them. This CDR3 comprises 14 residues. Per the germline V gene, CDR1 is GTSNPN and CDR2 is SVGIG (reference sequence). The DNA for the CDR3 is TGTGCCTGGAATTATCCCGGGAGATTCTACGAGCAGTACTTC. It translates to CAWNYPGRFYEQYF.

The rearrangement links TRBV30 to TRBJ2-7; D possibly matches TRBD1 or TRBD2 (5 bases each). Germline CDR1 GTSNPN, CDR2 SVGIG (reference sequence). The length of the CDR3 is 13 residues. Between the trimmed V and J ends, which lost 0 bases and 9 bases, there was a span of 15 bases. The CDR3 DNA follows: TGTGCCTGGAGTGTACTAGGACACGGTAGGCAGTACTTC. It encodes CAWSVLGHGRQYF.

This chain uses TRBV9 with TRBJ2-7, with a weak D call TRBD1 (6 bases). CDR1 is SGDLS and CDR2 is YYNGEE in the germline V gene. Trimming took off 0 bases at V and 0 bases at J, with 10 bases between the two ends. This CDR3 contains 15 residues. For the CDR3, the DNA is TGTGCCAGCAGCGTAGCTACGGGACACTCCTACGAGCAGTACTTC. Translation gives CASSVATGHSYEQYF.

This clone came up once. CDR3 nucleotide sequence: TGTGCCAGCAGCTTAAGGAAAACCCCGGACTACGAGCAGTACTTC. Its translation: CASSLRKTPDYEQYF. The chain couples TRBV7-2 to TRBJ2-7; D is undetermined. V was shortened by 2 bases and J by 3 bases, with 14 bases between the two germline ends. This CDR3 spans 15 amino acids. CDR1 is SGHTA and CDR2 is FQGNSA in the germline V gene.

V and J are TRBV19 and TRBJ1-3; D remains ambiguous. CDR1 is LNHDA and CDR2 is SQIVND in the germline V gene (reference sequence). CDR3 length: 17 residues. Trimming pared 10 bases from V and 3 bases from J, leaving 25 bases between. CDR3: CANRNGGRGGGGNTIYF. In nucleotides, the CDR3 is TGTGCCAATAGGAACGGCGGGAGAGGAGGTGGTGGAAACACCATATATTTT.

This chain connects TRBV7-2 to TRBJ2-3, with a possible D match to TRBD1 (6 bases). Germline CDR1 SGHTA, CDR2 FQGNSA. V was pared by 2 bases and J by 3 bases, with 12 bases between. This CDR3 region has 15 residues. The CDR3 spells CASSLWVGGTDTQYF. Written as DNA, the CDR3 is TGTGCCAGCAGCTTATGGGTAGGGGGTACAGATACGCAGTATTTT.

V and J are TRBV6-5 and TRBJ2-7, with D possibly being TRBD1 (6 bases). Germline CDR1 MNHEY, CDR2 SVGAGI. The CDR3 has 12 residues. The V end lost 4 bases, the J end lost 4 bases, and 8 bases lay between the germline ends. The CDR3 region has the DNA TGTGCCAGCAGTTTCAGGGGTTACGAGCAGTACTTC. Translated, it gives CASSFRGYEQYF.